The present entry profiles one T cell receptor beta chain with its context. No DNA is shown, since the ends of the CDR3 on it are uncertain; the CDR3 is the one TCRdb lists. With TRAV- and TRBV-specific primers, first-strand cDNA was made, covering the alpha and beta chains. Using a constant-region primer together with a V-primer adapter, TCRs were subjected to 15 to 20 PCR cycles of amplification. The mRNA which had been isolated was amplified by in vitro transcription. TCRdb re-called the reads through MiXCR, storing one row per CDR3 protein. The sample shows 65,000 to 90,000 distinct CDR3 sequences, about 19% of them seen only once. Documented time point: before trial treatment. These data belong to a study of low-dose radiotherapy and immunotherapy resistance in tumors. For the study at large: The study gave Cohort 2 1 Gy per fraction every two weeks, totaling 13 Gy over 26 weeks. A daily 300 mg dose of oral aspirin was taken by patients for four cycles from cycle 1 day 1.

The sequence came from a male donor with prostate cancer. The material sequenced was PBMCs, taken before treatment.

The CDR3 here is CASSSRHHLNQPQHFFFF. V gene TRBV13 combines with J gene TRBJ1-5; whether TRBD1, the table's D call, matches the DNA was not checked. Germline V gene sequence: CDR1 PRHDT, CDR2 FYEKMQ (reference sequence). The CDR3 is 18 residues long, counting both termini.